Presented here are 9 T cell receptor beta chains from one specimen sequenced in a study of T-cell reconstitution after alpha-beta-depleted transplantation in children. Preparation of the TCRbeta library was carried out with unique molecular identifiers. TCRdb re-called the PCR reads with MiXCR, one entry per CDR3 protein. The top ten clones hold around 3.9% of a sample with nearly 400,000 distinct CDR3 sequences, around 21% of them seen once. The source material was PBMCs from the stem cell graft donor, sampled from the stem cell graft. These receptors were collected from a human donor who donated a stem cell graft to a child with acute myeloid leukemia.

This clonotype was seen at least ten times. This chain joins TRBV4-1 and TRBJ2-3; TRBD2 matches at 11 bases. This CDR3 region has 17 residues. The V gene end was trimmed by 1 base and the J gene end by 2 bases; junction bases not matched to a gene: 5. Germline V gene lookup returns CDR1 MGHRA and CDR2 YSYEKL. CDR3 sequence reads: CASSQVTSGRVTDTQYF. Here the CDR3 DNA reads TGCGCCAGCAGCCAAGTCACTAGCGGGAGAGTCACAGATACGCAGTATTTT.

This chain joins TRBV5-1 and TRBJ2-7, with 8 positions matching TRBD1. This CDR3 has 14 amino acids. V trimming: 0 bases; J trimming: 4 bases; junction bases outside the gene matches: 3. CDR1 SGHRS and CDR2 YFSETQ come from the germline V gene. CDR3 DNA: TGCGCCAGCAGCTTGGACAGGGGGAATTACGAGCAGTACTTC. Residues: CASSLDRGNYEQYF. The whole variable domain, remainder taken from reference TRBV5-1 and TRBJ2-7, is KAGVTQTPRYLIKTRGQQVTLSCSPISGHRSVSWYQQTPGQGLQFLFEYFSETQRNKGNFPGRFSGRQFSNSRSEMNVSTLELGDSALYLCASSLDRGNYEQYFGPGTRLTVT.

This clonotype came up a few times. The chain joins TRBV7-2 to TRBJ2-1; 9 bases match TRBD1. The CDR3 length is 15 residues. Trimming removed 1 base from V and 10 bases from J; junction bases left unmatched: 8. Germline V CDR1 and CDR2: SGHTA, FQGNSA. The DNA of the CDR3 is TGTGCCAGCAGCTTAGGGATAGCGGACAGGGGAGAGCAGTTCTTC. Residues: CASSLGIADRGEQFF.

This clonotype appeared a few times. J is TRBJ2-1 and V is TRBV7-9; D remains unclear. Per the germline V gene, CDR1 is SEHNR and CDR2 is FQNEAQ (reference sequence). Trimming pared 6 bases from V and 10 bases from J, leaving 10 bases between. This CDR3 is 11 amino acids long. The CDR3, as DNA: TGTGCCAGCAGACCCGTCCTAGAGCAGTTCTTC. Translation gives CASRPVLEQFF. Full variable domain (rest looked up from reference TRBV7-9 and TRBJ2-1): DTGVSQNPRHKITKRGQNVTFRCDPISEHNRLYWYRQTLGQGPEFLTYFQNEAQLEKSRLLSDRFSAERPKGSFSTLEIQRTEQGDSAMYLCASRPVLEQFFGPGTRLTVL.

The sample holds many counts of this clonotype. The DNA of the CDR3 is TGCAGCGTCAACCGGGCCTCAAACACTGAAGCTTTCTTT. The encoded protein is CSVNRASNTEAFF. The chain combines TRBV29-1 with TRBJ1-1; D not certain. The CDR3 is 13 residues long. Looked up from germline, CDR1 is SQVTM and CDR2 is ANQGSEA. V lost 6 bases and J lost 2, with 13 bases in between.

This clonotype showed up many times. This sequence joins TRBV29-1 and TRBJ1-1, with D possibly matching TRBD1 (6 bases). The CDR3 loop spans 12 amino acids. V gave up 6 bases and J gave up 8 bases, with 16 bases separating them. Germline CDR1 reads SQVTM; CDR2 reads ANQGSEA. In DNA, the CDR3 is TGCAGCGTCGGGACACCGGGAGTGGAAGCTTTCTTT. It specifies CSVGTPGVEAFF.

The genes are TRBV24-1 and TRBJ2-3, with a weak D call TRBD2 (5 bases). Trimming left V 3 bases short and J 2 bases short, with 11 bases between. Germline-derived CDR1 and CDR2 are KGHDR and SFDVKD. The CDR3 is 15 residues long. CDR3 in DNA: TGTGCCACCAGTGATCCCGGACTTTACACAGATACGCAGTATTTT. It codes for CATSDPGLYTDTQYF.

CDR3 bases: TGTGCCACCAGTGATTTTCGCTCGCCTGTGAATCAGCCCCAGCATTTT. Translating gives CATSDFRSPVNQPQHF. The chain links TRBV24-1 to TRBJ1-5; no reliable D call. This CDR3 is built from 16 residues. The germline V and J ends were trimmed by 1 base and 4 bases, with 13 bases remaining between them. The germline gives CDR1 KGHDR, CDR2 SFDVKD.

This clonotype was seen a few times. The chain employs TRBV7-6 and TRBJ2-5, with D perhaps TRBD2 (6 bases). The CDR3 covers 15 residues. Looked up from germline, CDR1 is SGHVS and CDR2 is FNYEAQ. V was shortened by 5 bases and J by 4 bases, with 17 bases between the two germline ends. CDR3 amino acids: CASSLRESSLETQYF. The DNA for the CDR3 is TGTGCCAGCAGCCTCCGGGAGTCGTCCTTAGAGACCCAGTACTTC. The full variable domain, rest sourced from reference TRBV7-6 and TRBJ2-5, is GAGVSQSPRYKVTKRGQDVALRCDPISGHVSLYWYRQALGQGPEFLTYFNYEAQQDKSGLPNDRFSAERPEGSISTLTIQRTEQRDSAMYRCASSLRESSLETQYFGPGTRLLVL.